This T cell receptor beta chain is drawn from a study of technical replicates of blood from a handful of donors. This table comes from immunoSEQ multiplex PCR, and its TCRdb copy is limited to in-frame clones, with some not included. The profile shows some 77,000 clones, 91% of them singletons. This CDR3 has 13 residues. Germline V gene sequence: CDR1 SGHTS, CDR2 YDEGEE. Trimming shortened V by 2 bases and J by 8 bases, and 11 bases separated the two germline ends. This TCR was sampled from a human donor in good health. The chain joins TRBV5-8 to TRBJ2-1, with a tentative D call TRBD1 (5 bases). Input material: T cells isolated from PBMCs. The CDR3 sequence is CASSLIIRDEQFF. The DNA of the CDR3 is TGTGCCAGCAGCTTAATAATCAGGGATGAGCAGTTCTTC.